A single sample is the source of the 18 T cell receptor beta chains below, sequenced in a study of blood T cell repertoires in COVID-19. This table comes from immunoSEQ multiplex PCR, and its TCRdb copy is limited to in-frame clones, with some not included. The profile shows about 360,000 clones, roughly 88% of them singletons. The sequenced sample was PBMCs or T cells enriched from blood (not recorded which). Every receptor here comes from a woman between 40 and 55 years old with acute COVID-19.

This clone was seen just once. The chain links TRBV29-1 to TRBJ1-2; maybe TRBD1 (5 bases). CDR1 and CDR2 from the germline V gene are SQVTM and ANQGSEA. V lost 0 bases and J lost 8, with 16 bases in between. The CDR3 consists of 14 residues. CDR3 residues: CSVEDGSGKRGYTF. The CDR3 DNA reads TGCAGCGTTGAAGACGGCTCAGGGAAAAGGGGCTACACCTTC.

The CDR3 is CASSNGQLSYRNSPLHF. The CDR3 nucleotides read TGTGCCAGCAGTAACGGACAGTTAAGTTATAGGAATTCACCCCTCCACTTT. This sequence joins TRBV13 and TRBJ1-6; TRBD1 might be the D (6 bases). This CDR3 has 17 residues. The V end lost 6 bases, the J end lost 7 bases, and 22 bases lay between the germline ends. The germline V gene encodes CDR1 PRHDT and CDR2 FYEKMQ (reference sequence).

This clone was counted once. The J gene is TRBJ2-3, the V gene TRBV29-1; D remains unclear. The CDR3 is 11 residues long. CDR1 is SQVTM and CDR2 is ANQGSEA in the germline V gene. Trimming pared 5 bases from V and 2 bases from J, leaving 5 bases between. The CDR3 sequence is CSVLNTDTQYF. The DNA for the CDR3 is TGCAGCGTTTTAAACACAGATACGCAGTATTTT.

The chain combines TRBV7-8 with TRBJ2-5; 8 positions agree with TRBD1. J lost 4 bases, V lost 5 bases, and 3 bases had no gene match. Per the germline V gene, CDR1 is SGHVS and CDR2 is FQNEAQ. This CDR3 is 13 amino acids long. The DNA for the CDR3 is TGTGCCAGCAGCCCCAGGGGGCGAGAGACCCAGTACTTC. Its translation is CASSPRGRETQYF.

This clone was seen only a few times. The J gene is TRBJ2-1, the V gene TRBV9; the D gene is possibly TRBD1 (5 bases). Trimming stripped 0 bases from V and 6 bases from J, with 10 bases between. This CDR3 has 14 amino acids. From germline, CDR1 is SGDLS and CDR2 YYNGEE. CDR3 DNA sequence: TGTGCCAGCAGCGTAGGGACATCTCTCAATGAGCAGTTCTTC. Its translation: CASSVGTSLNEQFF.

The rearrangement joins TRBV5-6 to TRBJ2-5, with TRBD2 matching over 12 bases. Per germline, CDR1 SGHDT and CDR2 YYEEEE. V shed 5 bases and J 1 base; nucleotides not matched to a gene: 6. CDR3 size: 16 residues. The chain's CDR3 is CASRAPSGGAQETQYF. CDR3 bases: TGTGCCAGCAGAGCCCCTAGCGGGGGGGCCCAAGAGACCCAGTACTTC.

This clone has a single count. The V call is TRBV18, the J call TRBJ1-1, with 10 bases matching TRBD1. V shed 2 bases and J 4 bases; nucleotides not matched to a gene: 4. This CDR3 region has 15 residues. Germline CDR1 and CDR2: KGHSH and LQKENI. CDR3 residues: CASSPLTGGGTEAFF. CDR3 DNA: TGTGCCAGCTCACCATTGACAGGGGGCGGCACTGAAGCTTTCTTT.

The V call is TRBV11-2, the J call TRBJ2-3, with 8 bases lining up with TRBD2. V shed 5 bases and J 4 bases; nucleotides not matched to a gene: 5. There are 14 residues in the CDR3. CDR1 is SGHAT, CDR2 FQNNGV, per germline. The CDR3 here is CASSHGGAPDTQYF. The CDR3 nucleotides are TGTGCCAGCAGCCACGGGGGGGCCCCAGATACGCAGTATTTT. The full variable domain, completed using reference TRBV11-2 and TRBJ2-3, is EAGVAQSPRYKIIEKRQSVAFWCNPISGHATLYWYQQILGQGPKLLIQFQNNGVVDDSQLPKDRFSAERLKGVDSTLKIQPAKLEDSAVYLCASSHGGAPDTQYFGPGTRLTVL.

The CDR3 nucleotides read TGTGCCTGGACGGTCGGGGGGGGGTCCTACAATGAGCAGTTCTTC. Its translation: CAWTVGGGSYNEQFF. The chain carries TRBV30 and TRBJ2-1; TRBD2 aligns across 8 bases. The J segment lost 1 base and the V segment lost 4 bases, leaving 6 bases of the junction unmatched. CDR1 and CDR2 (germline): GTSNPN, SVGIG (reference sequence). This CDR3 comprises 15 residues.

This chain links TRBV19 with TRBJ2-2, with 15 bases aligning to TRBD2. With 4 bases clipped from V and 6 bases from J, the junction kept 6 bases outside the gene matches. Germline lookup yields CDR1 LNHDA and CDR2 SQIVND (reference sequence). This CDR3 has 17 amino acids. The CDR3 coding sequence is TGTGCCAGTAGTAGGAGGACTAGCGGGGGGGCCTCCGGGGAGCTGTTTTTT. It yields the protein CASSRRTSGGASGELFF.

The CDR3 region is CASSILARHTGELFF. The CDR3 bases are TGTGCCAGTAGTATACTAGCGCGCCACACCGGGGAGCTGTTTTTT. The V call is TRBV19, the J call TRBJ2-2, with a weak D call TRBD2 (6 bases). V lost 2 bases and J 3 bases, leaving 10 bases between the germline ends. The CDR3 has 15 residues. CDR1 and CDR2 (germline): LNHDA, SQIVND (reference sequence).

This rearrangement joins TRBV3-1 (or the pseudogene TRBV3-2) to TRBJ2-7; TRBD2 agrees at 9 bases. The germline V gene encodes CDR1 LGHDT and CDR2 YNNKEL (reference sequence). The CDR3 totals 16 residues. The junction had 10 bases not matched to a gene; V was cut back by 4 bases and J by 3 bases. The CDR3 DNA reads TGTGCCAGCAGCCCGCGCACCGGGACTAGCATCTACGAGCAGTACTTC. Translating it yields CASSPRTGTSIYEQYF.

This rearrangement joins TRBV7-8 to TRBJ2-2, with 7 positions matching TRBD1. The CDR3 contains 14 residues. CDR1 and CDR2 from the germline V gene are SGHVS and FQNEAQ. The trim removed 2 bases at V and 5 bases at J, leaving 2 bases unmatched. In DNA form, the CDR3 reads TGTGCCAGCAGCTTAACGACAGGGACCGGGGAGCTGTTTTTT. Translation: CASSLTTGTGELFF.

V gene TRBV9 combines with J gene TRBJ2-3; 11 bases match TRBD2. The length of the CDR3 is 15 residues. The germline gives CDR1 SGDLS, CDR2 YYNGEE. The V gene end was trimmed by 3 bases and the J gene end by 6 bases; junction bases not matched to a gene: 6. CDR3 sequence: CASSELAGAADTQYF. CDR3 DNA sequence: TGTGCCAGCAGCGAACTAGCGGGGGCCGCGGATACGCAGTATTTT.

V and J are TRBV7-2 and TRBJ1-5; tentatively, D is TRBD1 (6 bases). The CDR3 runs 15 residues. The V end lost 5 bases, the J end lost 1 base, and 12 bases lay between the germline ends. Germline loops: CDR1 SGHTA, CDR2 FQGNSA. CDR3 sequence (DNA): TGTGCCAGCAGCCTAGTAACAGGGAGCAATCAGCCCCAGCATTTT. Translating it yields CASSLVTGSNQPQHF.

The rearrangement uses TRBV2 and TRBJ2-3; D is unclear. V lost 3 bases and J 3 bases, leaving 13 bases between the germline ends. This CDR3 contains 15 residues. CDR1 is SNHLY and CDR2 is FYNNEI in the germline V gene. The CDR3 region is CASSDVFPRTDTQYF. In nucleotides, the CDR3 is TGTGCCAGCAGTGATGTCTTTCCGCGGACAGATACGCAGTATTTT.

The CDR3 DNA sequence: TGTGCCAGCAGCCAGGTTTTTAGCCCCGACAGTAAGTCGGGTGAAGCTTTCTTT. Translation gives CASSQVFSPDSKSGEAFF. This chain joins TRBV16 and TRBJ1-1, with a tentative D call TRBD1 (5 bases). The CDR3 runs to 18 residues. Trimming left V 3 bases short and J 7 bases short, with 27 bases between. Germline CDR1 is KGHSY and CDR2 is FQNENV.

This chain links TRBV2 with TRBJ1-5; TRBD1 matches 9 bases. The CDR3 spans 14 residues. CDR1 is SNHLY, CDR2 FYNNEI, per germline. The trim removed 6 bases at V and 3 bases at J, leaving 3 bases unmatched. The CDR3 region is CASSVQGANQPQHF. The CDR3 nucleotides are TGTGCCAGCAGCGTACAGGGGGCCAATCAGCCCCAGCATTTT.